What follows is one TCR beta chain and its context. Random hexamers were used to reverse transcribe about 0.45 to 1 ug of RNA. Coverage of TCR beta CDR3 amplification by immunoSEQ multiplex PCR extended to 54 Vbeta and 13 Jbeta. TCRdb processed the immunoSEQ multiplex PCR reads anew with MiXCR; each CDR3 protein has one entry. Of approximately 210,000 distinct CDR3 sequences in the sample, 95% were seen once. These data come from a study of CD8 T cells in Susac syndrome. The multiple sclerosis control group consisted of treatment-naive patients whose relapsing-remitting disease, which was either stable or active, fulfilled revised McDonald criteria. V dropped 2 bases and J dropped 4 bases, with 8 bases sitting between them. The length of the CDR3 is 12 residues. From germline, CDR1 is SQVTM and CDR2 ANQGSEA.

The gene calls are TRBV29-1 and TRBJ2-5; tentatively, D is TRBD1 (6 bases). Sequencing was done on a sample of CD4+ T cells from PBMCs. The sequence was obtained from a human donor with multiple sclerosis. As DNA, the CDR3 is TGCAGCGTTGAACGAGGGGGAGAGACCCAGTACTTC. This encodes CSVERGGETQYF.